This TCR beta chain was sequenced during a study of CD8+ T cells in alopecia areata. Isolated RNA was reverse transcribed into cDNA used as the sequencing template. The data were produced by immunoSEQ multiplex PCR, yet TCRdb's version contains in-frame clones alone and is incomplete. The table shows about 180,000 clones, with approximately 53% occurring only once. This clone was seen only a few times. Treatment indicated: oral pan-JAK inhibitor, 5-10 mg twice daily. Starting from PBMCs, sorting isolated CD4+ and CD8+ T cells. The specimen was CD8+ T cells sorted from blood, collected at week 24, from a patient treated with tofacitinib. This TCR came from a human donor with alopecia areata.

This CDR3 reads CASSIRANNEKLFF. The CDR3 DNA reads TGTGCCAGTAGTATTCGAGCGAACAATGAAAAACTGTTTTTT. The rearrangement uses TRBV19 and TRBJ1-4; D not resolved. There are 14 residues in the CDR3. Germline loops: CDR1 LNHDA, CDR2 SQIVND (reference sequence). V was cut by 3 bases and J by 5 bases, with 10 bases left in between.